Listed below are T cell receptor beta chains from one sample, sequenced in a study of blood T cell repertoires in COVID-19. Profiled with immunoSEQ multiplex PCR; TCRdb holds only in-frame clones, not every one. The data contain some 140,000 clones, about 81% of them singletons. The sequencing sample was made of peripheral blood. The source of these receptors is a woman of 80 years or more with acute or convalescent COVID-19. Both conserved end residues are part of each CDR3.

V: TRBV12-3/TRBV12-4; CDR3: CASSLVPVYGYTF
V: TRBV12-3/TRBV12-4; CDR3: CASSLDRENGYTF
V: TRBV5-1; CDR3: CASSPTGSGNTIYF
V: TRBV7-7; CDR3: CASSLVRGQGRETQYF
V: TRBV6-5; CDR3: CASSYLQDRAVYTF
V: TRBV29-1; CDR3: CSVEQSGGANVLTF
V: TRBV6-6; CDR3: CASSTQGADTEAFF
V: TRBV19; CDR3: CASSIGGPGPYQPQHF
V: TRBV5-8; CDR3: CASSLIGAGVQPQHF
V: TRBV7-8; CDR3: CASSSDRTGELFF
V: TRBV11-2; CDR3: CASSPTGAGGYQETQYF
V: TRBV27; CDR3: CASSSGGSYGYTF
V: TRBV10-2; CDR3: CASSGWQYAGANVLTF
V: TRBV12-3/TRBV12-4; CDR3: CASSLQGNTEAFF
V: TRBV4-3; CDR3: CASSPEDSGGRDGELFF
V: TRBV7-9; CDR3: CASSWRGLQETQYF
V: TRBV11-2; CDR3: CASFPGYGEQYF
V: TRBV13; CDR3: CASSPRSSGANVLTF
V: TRBV5-1; CDR3: CASSPRPGVYGYTF
V: TRBV3-1/TRBV3-2; CDR3: CASSQEISTGGNPYGYTF
V: TRBV28; CDR3: CASNRASRSEQFF
V: TRBV20-1; CDR3: CSASRTGDDTEAFF
V: TRBV6-7; CDR3: CARSQGNTEAFF